What follows are 7 T cell receptor beta chains derived from one specimen sequenced in a study of T cell changes during pregnancy in multiple sclerosis (dated by TCRdb to between 2019 and 2020). The library was made by the immunoSEQ multiplex PCR assay. TCRdb stores this immuneACCESS table with in-frame sequences only. Part of the clones is absent; in the studies checked, under half of the shortfall reflects unresolved V genes, and no reason is known for the rest. The table for this sample lists tens of thousands of clones; 90% of them were counted only once. The ten biggest clones cover around 1.5% of the sample. This specimen consisted of peripheral blood, obtained in the third trimester of pregnancy. These receptor sequences come from a female donor with multiple sclerosis, enrolled in a pregnancy study.

Concerning this clone: The junction differs from germline at one of its ends, possibly a read error. The chain uses TRBV7-8 and TRBJ2-7; tentative D call: TRBD2 (5 bases). Looked up from germline, CDR1 is SGHVS and CDR2 is FQNEAQ. The CDR3 extends over 13 amino acids. The chain's CDR3 is CAGSYNAGDEQYF. CDR3 DNA sequence: TGTGCCGGCAGCTATAACGCCGGGGACGAGCAGTACTTC.

This clone showed up just once. The rearrangement links TRBV10-3 to TRBJ2-1; unclear D gene. Germline lookup yields CDR1 ENHRY and CDR2 SYGVKD. The V gene lost 3 bases and the J gene lost 3 bases, with 6 bases spanning the gap. The CDR3 has 13 amino acids. The CDR3 DNA reads TGTGCCATCAGTGATGCCTACTACAATGAGCAGTTCTTC. Translating gives CAISDAYYNEQFF.

This chain connects TRBV7-6 to TRBJ1-2, with no clear D. The V end was cut by 5 bases, the J end by 4 bases, with 11 bases between. CDR1 and CDR2 (germline): SGHVS, FNYEAQ. The CDR3 sequence is 13 residues long. The CDR3 region is CASSDGGIYGYTF. DNA of the CDR3: TGTGCCAGCAGCGATGGAGGGATCTATGGCTACACCTTC.

The chain uses TRBV4-2 and TRBJ2-4; TRBD1 agrees at 8 bases. This CDR3 is built from 17 residues. Germline CDR1 LGHNA, CDR2 YNFKEQ. V gave up 0 bases and J gave up 5 bases; unmatched junction bases: 9. The CDR3 sequence: CASSQDWGQAQQNIQYF. CDR3 bases: TGTGCCAGCAGCCAAGATTGGGGACAGGCCCAACAAAACATTCAGTACTTC.

The chain combines TRBV7-2 with TRBJ1-2; D unclear. The CDR3 is 15 amino acids. The germline V gene has CDR1 SGHTA and CDR2 FQGNSA. Trimming pared 1 base from V and 3 bases from J, leaving 12 bases between. This CDR3 reads CASSLDGVLDYGYTF. CDR3 in DNA: TGTGCCAGCAGCTTAGACGGGGTCTTAGACTATGGCTACACCTTC.

This clone was seen a handful of times. J is TRBJ1-1 and V is TRBV7-2; D gene ambiguous. Trimming stripped 3 bases from V and 1 base from J, with 6 bases between. Germline V gene sequence: CDR1 SGHTA, CDR2 FQGNSA. The CDR3 has 13 residues. The CDR3 nucleotides are TGTGCCAGCAGCTTTAGTCGGAACACTGAAGCTTTCTTT. Translated, it gives CASSFSRNTEAFF.

This clone was counted once. V is TRBV5-1 and J is TRBJ2-7; maybe TRBD1 (5 bases). The germline V gene has CDR1 SGHRS and CDR2 YFSETQ. The CDR3 length is 13 residues. Trimming shortened V by 0 bases and J by 2 bases, and 6 bases separated the two germline ends. CDR3 region: CASSLGGTYEQYF. The CDR3 DNA reads TGCGCCAGCAGCTTGGGGGGCACCTACGAGCAGTACTTC.